This T cell receptor beta chain was captured in a study of shared clonotypes between healthy human individuals (dated by TCRdb to about 2020). Study-wide context: A few men and a couple of women, aged 18 to 49 years, made up the cohort. Per donor, three plates each were used for CD4 naive and CD4 memory, two for CD8 naive, and one for CD8 memory. Blood TCR repertoires of roughly five healthy adults were deeply sequenced to estimate repertoire size and the extent of clonotype sharing between individuals. Between about 0.94 and 8.9 billion PBMCs per donor were obtained by leukapheresis. To increase sequencing depth and limit assay-specific biases, TCR repertoire library preparation and sequencing were carried out by different laboratories using diverse techniques.

The full study reports these points: When several donors were compared, the shared fraction of clonotypes was roughly 4.8% for naive CD4, roughly 3.4% for naive CD8, 2% to 2.5% for memory CD4, and 0.35% to 0.4% for memory CD8. Naive subsets generally had larger estimated clonotype richness than memory subsets did. The small number of donors limited the genetic and exposure-history diversity represented. Sampling was restricted to blood, and TCR repertoires in tissue are likely to differ from TCR repertoires in blood. Higher generation probabilities were observed for clonotypes shared by all four sorted-subset donors than for non-shared clonotypes. Pairwise subsampling indicated that sequencing depth was expected to affect the degree of clonotype sharing among donors. Incomplete sequencing was indicated by rarefaction of sorted-subset datasets, despite the large sequencing depth.

Using the deep immunoSEQ assay, multiplex PCR amplified TCR CDR3 regions from genomic DNA. For each cell subset, the extracted genomic DNA was distributed evenly across all wells of several immunoSEQ 96-well plates, and each plate served as one replicate. For sorted subsets, each replicate PCR was loaded with 200 ng genomic DNA, equivalent to approximately 27,000 T cell genomes. Purified libraries were quantified with a Qubit 3.0 fluorometer, sized on a Bioanalyzer 2100, and re-quantified with the KAPA Library Quantification kit. Every immunoSEQ 96-well plate was sequenced on a dedicated single-read 150-cycle Illumina NextSeq 550 flow cell. The published analysis was carried out like this. Because the immunoSEQ output included only junctional sequences and no quality scores, the filtering could not be the same as the filtering used for full-length reads. To assign V/J genes and CDR3, sequences were annotated using PyIR, a Python wrapper for IgBLAST v1.9, with IMGT germline references. Reads were filtered out if the reads had weak V/J assignments (E-value above 1e-6), no CDR3, stop codons, out-of-frame junctions, or ambiguous translated residues. V3J clonotypes were defined as sequences sharing an identical inferred V gene, J gene, and CDR3 amino acid sequence. To compute the percentage overlap between repertoires, the number of shared unique clonotypes was divided by the size of the smaller repertoire. Repertoire richness was assessed with RTK rarefaction, the Chao1 estimator, and Recon v2.1 estimates of unobserved clonotypes. For all TCRbeta clonotypes obtained by the gDNA method from a few donors, generation probabilities were computed with OLGA. This is the immuneACCESS table as TCRdb keeps it, with only in-frame sequences that have V and J called. A part of the clones is gone; compared with another copy, unresolved V genes explain less than half, and the rest is unexplained. That table supplies the V and J calls and clone size; D and trimming were determined from the DNA. Here the sample has some 1.4 million clones; around 97% occur a single time. The biggest ten clones account for roughly 1.2% of the sample.

Note on this clone: Its antigen target is currently unknown. Base qualities are not recorded, but no much larger clone differs from it by a single base. Additional DNA sequences in this sample encode the identical CDR3.

The donors were healthy, HIV-negative adults with no recently reported acute infections or vaccinations. All donors were Caucasian adults living in Nashville, Tennessee, USA. CD4+ T cells were enriched by magnetic negative selection; naive cells were then positively selected on CD45RA, and the negative fraction formed the memory subset. After blood collection by leukapheresis, PBMCs were isolated using Ficoll-Histopaque density gradient centrifugation and then cryopreserved in the vapor phase of liquid nitrogen. Analytical flow cytometry was used to check the purity and quantity of every magnetically sorted T cell population. Each sorted fraction had its genomic DNA isolated and then quantified by UV absorbance on a Nanodrop 2000c. The TCR originated in a man younger than 40 in good health. The sequencing input was naive CD4+ T cells sorted from blood. According to the study, the label for this sample's cell subset or site signals: CD45RA+ positively selected.

The CDR3 amino acid sequence is: CASSPPGVNEQFF. In nucleotide form, the sequence is TGTGCCAGCTCACCGCCGGGAGTGAATGAGCAGTTCTTC. This sequence uses TRBV18 and TRBJ2-1; TRBD2 might be the D gene, on 6 matching bases. A distance of 10 bases separates the germline ends of V and J, which lose 3 bases and 7 bases respectively. The CDR3 runs 13 amino acids, cysteine and phenylalanine included. Only the CDR3 part of the read is kept: 39 bases, read in frame from the first base. Reading the germline V gene gives CDR1 KGHSH and CDR2 LQKENI.